This record covers a single TCR beta chain. At one end, the junction sequence differs from germline, possibly due to a read error. The entry originates in a study of blood T cell repertoires in COVID-19. In the study overall: Specimens from acute and convalescent COVID-19 originated in the United States, Italy and Spain. PBMCs, B-cell-depleted T cells, or T cells provided the cDNA or gDNA that made up the material.

CDR1 is SEHNR, CDR2 FQNEAQ, per germline (reference sequence). The CDR3 spans 9 residues. Under the authors' procedure: How many nucleated cells were present was estimated from reference gene primer amplification. Sequencing was performed with immunoSEQ multiplex PCR; in TCRdb, only in-frame clones are kept and a portion is missing. Clone size and the V and J calls come from that table; the DNA yielded D and trimming. The sample lists around 180,000 clones, approximately 91% occurring once. The gene calls are TRBV7-9 and TRBJ1-1; D is unclear. Sequenced sample: peripheral blood. The sequence was collected from a man aged 65-85 years with active or convalescent COVID-19. Written as DNA, the CDR3 is TGTGCCAGCAGTTCTGAGGCTTTCTTT. It yields the protein CASSSEAFF.